The sequence of this T cell receptor (beta chain) was determined in a study of blood T cell repertoires in COVID-19 (dated by TCRdb to 2020 to 2022). About the full investigation: Samples covering the acute and convalescent phases of COVID-19 were provided by collaborators in the United States, Italy and Spain. The prospective study material was composed of cDNA or gDNA derived from T cells, B-cell-depleted T cells, or PBMCs. Deeply sampled blood TCRbeta repertoires from subjects exposed to, actively infected with, or recovered from COVID-19 were included in the dataset. The repertoires were made available in a free public database intended to serve as a resource for research on the immune response to SARS-CoV-2. The samples were drawn from the first 160 participants of the ongoing ImmuneRACE study and from 1,254 subjects provided by 6 global collaborators. A de-identified subject ID, COVID-19 status, age in years and sex were almost always included in the sample metadata. Where available, HLA class I and class II types were taken from metadata supplied by the sample provider and were not determined by assay-based typing. What the authors observed across the whole study: How much clinical and demographic metadata was included differed by source and by participant, and the metadata was provided uncurated.

The germline V gene supplies CDR1 MGHDK and CDR2 SYGVNS. V loses 6 bases at its end and J loses 10 bases; junction bases beyond the gene matches: 23. The CDR3, from cysteine to phenylalanine, totals 18 residues. The CDR3 DNA has 54 bases and is translated from base 1. This clone was picked up a small number of times. Its antigen remains undetermined. No much larger clonotype is one base removed from it; base qualities were not supplied. A second Seattle source provided samples from volunteer blood donors who had recovered from COVID-19. The collaborating institutions used their own protocols to collect whole blood in K2EDTA tubes. For TCRbeta analysis, collaborators shipped samples in one of three forms: frozen whole blood, isolated PBMCs, or DNA extracted from either of those sample types. TCRbeta CDR3 regions were amplified from genomic DNA using the immunoSEQ Assay, a bias-controlled multiplex PCR. In the source study's methods: The number of nucleated cells in each sample was estimated by amplification of reference gene primers within the assay. To quantify the absolute abundance of each unique TCRbeta CDR3 rearrangement, sequence reads were collapsed and filtered. For each sample, productive Simpson clonality was calculated by taking the square root of Simpson's diversity index across productive rearrangements. TCRdb took over this immuneACCESS table, retaining in-frame rearrangements with V and J assigned. Such tables are incomplete; in checked studies, under half of the missing clones stem from an unresolved V gene, and the remainder is unexplained. V and J calls and clone size are those listed in that table; D and trimming were worked out from the DNA. The sample profile shows 240,000 or so clones; 87% of them were found once. The ten largest clonotypes hold roughly 7.8% of the sample.

The specimen was peripheral blood. This TCR came from a man in his 60s who had recovered from COVID-19. This sequence uses TRBV25-1 and TRBJ1-5, with 8 bases in between that match TRBD1. The DNA sequence is given as TGTGCCAGCAGCTCCCAGGGACAGGCACTGACGTTGGGTGAACCCCAGCATTTT. Its protein product is CASSSQGQALTLGEPQHF.